A selection of T cell receptor beta chains follows, all from one sample in a study of regulatory T cells in long-lasting Graves disease. TCRdb recomputed calls from the multiplex PCR reads with MiXCR, one row per CDR3 protein. This sample has around 480,000 distinct CDR3 sequences, with under 20% found just once. The same sample was also studied in work on T cells in Graves' hyperthyroidism and ophthalmopathy.

This specimen was peripheral blood mononuclear cells (PBMCs), taken at new diagnosis, from a patient treated with antithyroid drugs. These receptors all come from a man aged 35 to 55 with Graves disease. CDR3s include the opening cysteine and the closing phenylalanine or tryptophan. Not all rows give a size; the values are once, few, many and, for expanded clones, a class.

v_call	clone_size	j_call	cdr3_aa
TRBV6-9	NA	TRBJ2-5	CASSFLAASGRASKVESQYF
TRBV7-8	many	TRBJ2-7	CASSRSRHDGYEQYF
TRBV2	many	TRBJ2-7	CASRNTGLGEQYF
TRBV6-4	few	TRBJ1-5	CASSYAPYQPQHF
TRBV3-1	many	TRBJ1-1	CASSQTRDRAVITEAFF
TRBV6-2/TRBV6-3	few	TRBJ2-6	CASSLQAESSGANVLTF
TRBV7-2	NA	TRBJ2-1	CASSGLADAYNEQFF
TRBV6-5	few	TRBJ2-1	CASRYPGLAGSRQFF
TRBV5-1	many	TRBJ1-3	CASRITGSAGNTIYF
TRBV30	many	TRBJ2-7	CALGAPGDEQYF
TRBV6-1	NA	TRBJ2-1	CASSPASNEQFF
TRBV28	many	TRBJ2-3	CASSFSRATDTQYF
TRBV7-2	NA	TRBJ2-7	CASSFLRESYEQYF
TRBV2	few	TRBJ1-5	CASSVSNNQPQHF
TRBV2	many	TRBJ2-7	CASSLFGGAYEQYF
TRBV7-9	many	TRBJ2-1	CASSLGGSVPEADEQFF
TRBV18	NA	TRBJ2-5	CASSPSGQGKETQYF
TRBV12-5	NA	TRBJ1-2	CASGFDTDYGYTF
TRBV12-3/TRBV12-4	NA	TRBJ1-1	CASTPRPTEAFF
TRBV20-1	many	TRBJ2-2	CSASTPTAPRRPRNTGELFF
TRBV6-2/TRBV6-3	many	TRBJ2-3	CASSIMTSGGTDTQYF
TRBV6-1	few	TRBJ2-1	CASSRPSAGVRNEQFF
TRBV30	few	TRBJ2-1	CAWSLGEQFF
TRBV3-1	many	TRBJ2-7	CASSQDLSLNREQYF
TRBV5-1	NA	TRBJ1-1	CASSSLSQDSGANTEAFF
TRBV7-9	NA	TRBJ2-2	CAGEKTGLNTGELFF